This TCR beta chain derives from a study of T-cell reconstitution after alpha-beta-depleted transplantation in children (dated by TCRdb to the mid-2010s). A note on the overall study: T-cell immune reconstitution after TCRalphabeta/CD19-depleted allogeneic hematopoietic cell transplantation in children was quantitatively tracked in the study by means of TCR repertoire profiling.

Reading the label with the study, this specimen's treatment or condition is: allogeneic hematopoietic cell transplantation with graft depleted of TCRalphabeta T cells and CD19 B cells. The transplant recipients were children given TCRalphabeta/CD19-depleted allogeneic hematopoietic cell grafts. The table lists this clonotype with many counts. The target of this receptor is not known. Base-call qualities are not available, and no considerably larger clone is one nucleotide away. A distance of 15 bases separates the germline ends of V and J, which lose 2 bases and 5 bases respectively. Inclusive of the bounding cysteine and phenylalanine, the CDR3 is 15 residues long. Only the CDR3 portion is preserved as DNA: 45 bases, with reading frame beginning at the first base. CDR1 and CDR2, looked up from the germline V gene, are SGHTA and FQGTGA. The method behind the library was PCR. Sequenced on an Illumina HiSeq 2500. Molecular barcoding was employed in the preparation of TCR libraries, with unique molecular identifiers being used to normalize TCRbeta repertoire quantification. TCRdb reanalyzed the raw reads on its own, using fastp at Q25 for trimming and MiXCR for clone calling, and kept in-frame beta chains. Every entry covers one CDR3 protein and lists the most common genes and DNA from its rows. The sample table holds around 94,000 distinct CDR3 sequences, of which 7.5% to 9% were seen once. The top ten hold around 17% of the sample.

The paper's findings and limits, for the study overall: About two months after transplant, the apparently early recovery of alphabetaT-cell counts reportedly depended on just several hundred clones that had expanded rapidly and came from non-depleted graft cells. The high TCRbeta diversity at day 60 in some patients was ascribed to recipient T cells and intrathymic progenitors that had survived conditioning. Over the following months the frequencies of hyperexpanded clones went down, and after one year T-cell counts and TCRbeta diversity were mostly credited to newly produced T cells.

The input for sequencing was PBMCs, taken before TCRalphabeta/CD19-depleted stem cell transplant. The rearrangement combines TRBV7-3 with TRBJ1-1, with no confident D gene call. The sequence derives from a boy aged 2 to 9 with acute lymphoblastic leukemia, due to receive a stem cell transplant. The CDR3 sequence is CASSLDQALGTEAFF. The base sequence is TGTGCCAGCAGCTTAGATCAGGCCTTAGGGACTGAAGCTTTCTTT.